These 28 T cell receptor beta chains were all obtained from the same sample, sequenced in a study of CD8 T cells in ankylosing spondylitis. MiXCR, run by TCRdb on the 5' RACE reads, gives a single entry per CDR3 protein. The data hold about 100,000 distinct CDR3 sequences, with nearly 25% observed a single time. The sample was synovial fluid, either unsorted or a sorted T cell fraction (not recorded which). All receptors come from a male donor with ankylosing spondylitis.

A few counts support this clonotype. The rearrangement joins TRBV3-1 to TRBJ2-7; 9 bases match TRBD2. This CDR3 region has 16 residues. Per the germline V gene, CDR1 is LGHDT and CDR2 is YNNKEL (reference sequence). J lost 3 bases, V lost 1 base, and 7 bases had no gene match. The CDR3 loop is CASSQGGGRAVYEQYF. As DNA, the CDR3 is TGTGCCAGCAGCCAAGGGGGCGGGAGGGCCGTCTACGAGCAGTACTTC.

This clonotype was recorded many times. The rearrangement links TRBV7-9 to TRBJ1-4; no reliable D call. The germline gives CDR1 SEHNR, CDR2 FQNEAQ (reference sequence). The CDR3 totals 14 residues. Trimming shortened V by 10 bases and J by 8 bases, and 20 bases separated the two germline ends. CDR3 bases: TGTGCCACCAGTCCGGACCTAGGTGTAGAAAAACTGTTTTTT. Its protein is CATSPDLGVEKLFF.

V gene TRBV12-5 combines with J gene TRBJ2-5; D gene uncertain. There are 11 residues in the CDR3. V was shortened by 4 bases and J by 8 bases, with 8 bases between the two germline ends. Germline CDR1 is LGHNT and CDR2 is FRNRAP. CDR3 in amino acids: CASGSHHTQYF. The CDR3 bases are TGTGCTAGTGGTTCTCACCATACCCAGTACTTC.

The chain carries TRBV12-3 or TRBV12-4 and TRBJ2-3; perhaps TRBD2 as D (5 bases). The V end was cut by 5 bases, the J end by 8 bases, with 17 bases between. The CDR3 runs 14 residues. The CDR3, as DNA: TGTGCCAGCAGTCGGACTGGACGTGGTAGTACGCAGTATTTT. Translating gives CASSRTGRGSTQYF.

This clonotype was counted ten times or more. The rearrangement links TRBV29-1 to TRBJ2-1; D assignment may be TRBD1 or TRBD2 (6 bases each). CDR1 SQVTM and CDR2 ANQGSEA come from the germline V gene. The CDR3 sequence is 11 residues long. V was pared by 3 bases and J by 10 bases, with 10 bases between. CDR3 sequence reads: CSVEGGLEQFF. In nucleotides, the CDR3 is TGCAGCGTTGAGGGGGGCTTAGAGCAGTTCTTC.

This chain connects TRBV28 to TRBJ2-7; TRBD2 matches at 11 bases. Germline trimming cut 6 bases from V and 3 bases from J; bases unmatched to any gene: 7. Germline CDR1 and CDR2: MDHEN and SYDVKM. The CDR3 covers 15 residues. This chain's CDR3 is CASRRLAGGIYEQYF. DNA of the CDR3: TGTGCCAGCAGGCGGTTAGCGGGAGGGATCTACGAGCAGTACTTC.

The chain is built from TRBV7-2 and TRBJ1-2; a possible D gene is TRBD1 (6 bases). This CDR3 is built from 14 residues. V was shortened by 7 bases and J by 0 bases, with 12 bases between the two germline ends. From germline, CDR1 is SGHTA and CDR2 FQGNSA. CDR3 nucleotides: TGTGCCAGCAATAGGGGGGGGGCTAACTATGGCTACACCTTC. It is translated as CASNRGGANYGYTF.

This chain connects TRBV10-2 to TRBJ1-1; D is unresolved. The CDR3 sequence is 12 residues long. Germline-derived CDR1 and CDR2 are WSHSY and SAAADI. Trimming took 6 bases from V and 7 from J, leaving 12 bases between them. CDR3 bases: TGCGCCAGCAGCCCCCCATCTATTGAAGCTTTCTTT. It is translated as CASSPPSIEAFF.

The chain recombines TRBV24-1 with TRBJ2-1, with 9 positions matching TRBD2. In germline, CDR1 is KGHDR, CDR2 SFDVKD. The V and J ends lost 1 base and 7 bases, in that order; junction bases with no gene match: 7. The CDR3 runs to 16 residues. CDR3 sequence (DNA): TGTGCCACCAGTGATTTACCCCTAGCGGGAATTAATGAGCAGTTCTTC. Translated: CATSDLPLAGINEQFF.

The chain uses TRBV10-1 and TRBJ2-2, with a weak D call TRBD2 (6 bases). The CDR3 extends over 12 amino acids. Trimming removed 10 bases at V and 7 bases at J, with 13 bases between. CDR1 WNHNN and CDR2 SYGVQD come from the germline V gene (reference sequence). DNA for the CDR3: TGCGCCAACAGGCCCGGGAGCGGGGAGCTGTTTTTT. Encoded protein: CANRPGSGELFF.

This clonotype turned up a few times. The rearrangement joins TRBV6-1 to TRBJ1-2, with no clear D. The CDR3 has 14 residues. The V gene lost 6 bases and the J gene lost 2 bases, with 13 bases spanning the gap. Germline CDR1 MNHNS, CDR2 SASEGT. CDR3 coding DNA: TGTGCCAGCAGCCTCAACGGACCGAACTATGGCTACACCTTC. Translation gives CASSLNGPNYGYTF.

This clonotype has a count of ten or more. The chain uses TRBV7-2 and TRBJ2-1, with 7 bases lining up with TRBD2. The CDR3 is 15 residues long. V was clipped by 5 bases and J by 8 bases; unmatched bases: 12. The germline gives CDR1 SGHTA, CDR2 FQGNSA. CDR3 residues: CASSLRLRGGDEQFF. As DNA, the CDR3 is TGTGCCAGCAGCCTTAGACTACGGGGAGGGGATGAGCAGTTCTTC.

The chain is built from TRBV5-1 and TRBJ2-5; D uncertain. The CDR3 consists of 15 residues. Germline lookup yields CDR1 SGHRS and CDR2 YFSETQ. The V gene lost 1 base and the J gene lost 3 bases, with 13 bases spanning the gap. The CDR3, as DNA: TGCGCCAGCAGCTTGTTAAGTGGCCGAGAAGAGACCCAGTACTTC. As protein: CASSLLSGREETQYF.

This clonotype was found a few times. The chain combines TRBV29-1 with TRBJ1-2; unclear D gene. Per germline, CDR1 SQVTM and CDR2 ANQGSEA. The CDR3 has 12 residues. V gave up 2 bases and J gave up 6 bases, with 10 bases separating them. Written as DNA, the CDR3 is TGCAGCGTTGAAAGAGGTGAAAATGGCTACACCTTC. It codes for CSVERGENGYTF. Supplemented by reference TRBV29-1 and TRBJ1-2, the full variable domain reads SAVISQKPSRDICQRGTSLTIQCQVDSQVTMMFWYRQQPGQSLTLIATANQGSEATYESGFVIDKFPISRPNLTFSTLTVSNMSPEDSSIYLCSVERGENGYTFGSGTRLTVV.

The chain has TRBV27 and TRBJ2-7, with 8 positions matching TRBD1. Per the germline V gene, CDR1 is MNHEY and CDR2 is SMNVEV (reference sequence). The trim removed 4 bases at V and 2 bases at J, leaving 7 bases unmatched. This CDR3 spans 15 amino acids. The CDR3 nucleotides are TGTGCCAGCAGTTCCCGACAGGGGACCCCCTACGAGCAGTACGTC. This codes for CASSSRQGTPYEQYV.

This clonotype came up a few times. This chain uses TRBV6-6 with TRBJ1-1, with D maybe TRBD1 (5 bases). Germline CDR1 reads MNHNY; CDR2 reads SVGAGI (reference sequence). The V gene lost 5 bases and the J gene lost 4 bases, with 11 bases spanning the gap. This CDR3 is built from 13 residues. CDR3 sequence (DNA): TGTGCCAGCAGTACGGACACCTTCACTGAAGCTTTCTTT. It is translated as CASSTDTFTEAFF.

This clonotype was seen only once. V gene TRBV7-9 combines with J gene TRBJ2-4, with TRBD1 matching 7 bases. The CDR3 length is 13 residues. Germline V gene lookup returns CDR1 SEHNR and CDR2 FQNEAQ (reference sequence). Losses at the gene ends were 11 bases for V and 2 bases for J; bases not matched to a gene: 6. The chain's CDR3 is CAGLTGSKNIQYF. CDR3 DNA: TGTGCCGGACTGACAGGGTCCAAAAACATTCAGTACTTC.

The chain carries TRBV6-5 and TRBJ1-1; 8 bases agree with TRBD1. The germline V gene has CDR1 MNHEY and CDR2 SVGAGI. The CDR3 has 14 amino acids. The V gene end was trimmed by 4 bases and the J gene end by 4 bases; junction bases not matched to a gene: 5. The CDR3 sequence: CASSLITGGTEAFF. CDR3 nucleotides: TGTGCCAGCAGTTTAATCACAGGGGGCACTGAAGCTTTCTTT.

This chain links TRBV6-5 with TRBJ1-1; no firm D call. The germline V gene encodes CDR1 MNHEY and CDR2 SVGAGI. Trimming removed 0 bases from V and 9 bases from J, with 5 bases in between. CDR3 size: 11 residues. This CDR3 reads CASSYSGKAFF. CDR3 in DNA: TGTGCCAGCAGTTACTCGGGGAAAGCTTTCTTT.

This clonotype has ten or more counts. The chain couples TRBV19 to TRBJ2-1, with unresolved D. The CDR3 consists of 13 residues. V dropped 9 bases and J dropped 4 bases, with 13 bases sitting between them. Germline V gene sequence: CDR1 LNHDA, CDR2 SQIVND (reference sequence). CDR3 nucleotides: TGTGCCAGCTCTAACTACCCTTACAATGAGCAGTTCTTC. It yields the protein CASSNYPYNEQFF.

V is TRBV25-1 and J is TRBJ2-3; TRBD2 matches at 7 bases. Germline CDR1 and CDR2: MGHDK and SYGVNS. The CDR3 has 13 residues. V lost 3 bases, J lost 6 bases, and 3 bases stayed unmatched. CDR3 sequence reads: CASSEGGIDTQYF. The CDR3, as DNA: TGTGCCAGCAGTGAGGGGGGGATTGATACGCAGTATTTT.

The V gene is TRBV27, the J gene TRBJ2-2; no clear D gene. Looked up from germline, CDR1 is MNHEY and CDR2 is SMNVEV (reference sequence). CDR3 size: 13 residues. V was pared by 4 bases and J by 3 bases, with 6 bases between. CDR3 sequence reads: CASSSRDTGELFF. The CDR3 DNA reads TGTGCCAGCAGTTCGCGAGACACCGGGGAGCTGTTTTTT.

This clonotype has ten or more counts. The J gene is TRBJ2-2, the V gene TRBV6-1, with 8 bases that match TRBD1. V lost 6 bases and J lost 4; bases outside the gene matches: 4. There are 14 residues in the CDR3. CDR1 is MNHNS, CDR2 SASEGT, per germline. CDR3 sequence: CASSPGGITGELFF. CDR3 coding DNA: TGTGCCAGCAGCCCAGGGGGCATCACCGGGGAGCTGTTTTTT.

The chain has TRBV7-9 and TRBJ1-1, with 8 bases matching TRBD1. The V and J ends lost 5 bases and 0 bases, in that order; junction bases with no gene match: 8. Germline V gene sequence: CDR1 SEHNR, CDR2 FQNEAQ (reference sequence). The CDR3 totals 16 residues. CDR3 residues: CASSNIGQGMNTEAFF. The CDR3 DNA is TGTGCCAGCAGCAATATCGGACAGGGAATGAACACTGAAGCTTTCTTT.

This clonotype was seen a handful of times. The J gene is TRBJ2-5, the V gene TRBV4-2; weak D call: TRBD2 (5 bases). This CDR3 contains 16 residues. CDR1 and CDR2 (germline): LGHNA, YNFKEQ. Between the trimmed V and J ends, which lost 1 base and 0 bases, there was a span of 12 bases. The CDR3 DNA reads as TGTGCCAGCAGCCAAGTGGGCGGGCTGTACCAAGAGACCCAGTACTTC. This translates into CASSQVGGLYQETQYF.

The V gene is TRBV3-1, the J gene TRBJ2-2; possibly TRBD1 for D (5 bases). Trimming pared 1 base from V and 3 bases from J, leaving 6 bases between. The length of the CDR3 is 14 residues. Germline V gene data show CDR1 as LGHDT and CDR2 as YNNKEL (reference sequence). The CDR3 DNA reads TGTGCCAGCAGCCAAGGACAGTACACCGGGGAGCTGTTTTTT. It is translated as CASSQGQYTGELFF.

This clonotype was seen a few times. This chain joins TRBV30 and TRBJ2-3; either TRBD1 or TRBD2 may fit D (5 bases each). The V end lost 4 bases, the J end lost 0 bases, and 11 bases lay between the germline ends. The germline CDR1 and CDR2 sequences are GTSNPN and SVGIG (reference sequence). This CDR3 is 14 amino acids long. CDR3 coding DNA: TGTGCCTGGACGCCGGGACCTAGCACAGATACGCAGTATTTT. Translation: CAWTPGPSTDTQYF.

This clonotype was picked up many times. The rearrangement uses TRBV3-1 and TRBJ2-7, with a tentative D call TRBD2 (6 bases). The CDR3 is made up of 14 amino acids. Germline values: CDR1 LGHDT, CDR2 YNNKEL (reference sequence). V was cut by 4 bases and J by 2 bases, with 12 bases left in between. CDR3 region: CASSRWDSPYEQYF. CDR3 DNA sequence: TGTGCCAGCAGCCGATGGGACTCACCCTACGAGCAGTACTTC.